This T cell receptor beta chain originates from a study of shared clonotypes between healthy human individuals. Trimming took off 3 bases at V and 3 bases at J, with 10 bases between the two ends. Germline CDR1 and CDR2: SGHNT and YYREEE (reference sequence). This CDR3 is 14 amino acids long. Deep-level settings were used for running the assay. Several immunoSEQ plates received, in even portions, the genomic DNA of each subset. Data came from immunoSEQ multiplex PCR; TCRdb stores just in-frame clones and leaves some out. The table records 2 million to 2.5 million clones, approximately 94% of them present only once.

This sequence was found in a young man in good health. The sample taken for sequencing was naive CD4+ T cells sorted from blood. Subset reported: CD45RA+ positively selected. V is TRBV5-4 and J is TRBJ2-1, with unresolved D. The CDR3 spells CASSSQEGYNEQFF. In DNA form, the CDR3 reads TGTGCCAGCAGCTCCCAGGAAGGCTACAATGAGCAGTTCTTC. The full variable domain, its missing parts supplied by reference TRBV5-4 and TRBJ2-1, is ETGVTQSPTHLIKTRGQQVTLRCSSQSGHNTVSWYQQALGQGPQFIFQYYREEENGRGNFPPRFSGLQFPNYSSELNVNALELDDSALYLCASSSQEGYNEQFFGPGTRLTVL.